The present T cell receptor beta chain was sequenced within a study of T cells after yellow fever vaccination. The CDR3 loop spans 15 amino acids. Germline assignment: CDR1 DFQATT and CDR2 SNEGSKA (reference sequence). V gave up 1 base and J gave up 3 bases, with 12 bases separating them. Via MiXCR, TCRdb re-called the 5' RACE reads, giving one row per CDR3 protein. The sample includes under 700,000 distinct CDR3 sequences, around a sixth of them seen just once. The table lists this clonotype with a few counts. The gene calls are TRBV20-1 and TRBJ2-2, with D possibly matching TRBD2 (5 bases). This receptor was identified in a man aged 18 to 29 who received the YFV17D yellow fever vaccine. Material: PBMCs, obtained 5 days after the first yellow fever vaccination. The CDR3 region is CSARGRLLDTGELFF. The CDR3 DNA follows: TGCAGTGCTAGAGGGAGGCTACTAGACACCGGGGAGCTGTTTTTT.